The clone carrying this T cell receptor beta chain occurred once. The target antigen is unknown. Method: immunoSEQ multiplex PCR; TCRdb's copy keeps in-frame clones and lacks some. Of over 700,000 clones detected, over 60% appear once; the ten largest clones hold around 1.7%. CDR1 and CDR2 from the germline V gene are LNHDA and SQIVND (reference sequence). V dropped 3 bases and J dropped 2 bases, with 13 bases sitting between them. This CDR3 has 16 amino acids. This sample is drawn from a study of shared clonotypes between healthy human individuals. Study details: A donor's plate count was three for CD4 naive and three for CD4 memory; CD8 naive had two and CD8 memory one. Study-wide points: The study found about 5% of naive CD4 clonotypes shared across a few donors.

The specimen sequenced was memory CD4+ T cells sorted from blood. Regarding subset: CD45RA-negative fraction. The sequence was obtained from a woman in her twenties or thirties in good health. The chain has TRBV19 and TRBJ2-2; D is unclear. Here the CDR3 reads CASSIVRRANTGELFF. CDR3 DNA: TGTGCCAGTAGTATTGTGCGACGGGCAAACACCGGGGAGCTGTTTTTT. Using reference TRBV19 and TRBJ2-2 for the parts outside the CDR3, the full variable domain is DGGITQSPKYLFRKEGQNVTLSCEQNLNHDAMYWYRQDPGQGLRLIYYSQIVNDFQKGDIAEGYSVSREKKESFPLTVTSAQKNPTAFYLCASSIVRRANTGELFFGEGSRLTVL.